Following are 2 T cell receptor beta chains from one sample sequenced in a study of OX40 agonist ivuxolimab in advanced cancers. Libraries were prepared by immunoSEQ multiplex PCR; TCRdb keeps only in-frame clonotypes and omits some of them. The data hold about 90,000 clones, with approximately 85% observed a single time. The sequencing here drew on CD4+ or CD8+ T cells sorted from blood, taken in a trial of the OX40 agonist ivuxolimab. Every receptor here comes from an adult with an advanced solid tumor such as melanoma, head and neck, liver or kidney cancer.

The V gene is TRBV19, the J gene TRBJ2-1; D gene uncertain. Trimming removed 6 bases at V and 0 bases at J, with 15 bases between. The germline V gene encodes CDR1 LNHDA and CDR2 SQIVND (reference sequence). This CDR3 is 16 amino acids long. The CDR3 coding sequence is TGTGCCAGTAGCTATAGACCGGTAAGCTCCTACAATGAGCAGTTCTTC. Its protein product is CASSYRPVSSYNEQFF.

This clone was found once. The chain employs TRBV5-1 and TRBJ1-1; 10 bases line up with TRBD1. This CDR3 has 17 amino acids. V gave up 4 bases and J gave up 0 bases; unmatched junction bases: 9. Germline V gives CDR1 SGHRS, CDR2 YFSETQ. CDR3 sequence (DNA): TGCGCCAGCAGCGACCGGGACAGGGGAGGCATGAACACTGAAGCTTTCTTT. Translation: CASSDRDRGGMNTEAFF. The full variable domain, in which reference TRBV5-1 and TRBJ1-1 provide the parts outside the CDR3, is KAGVTQTPRYLIKTRGQQVTLSCSPISGHRSVSWYQQTPGQGLQFLFEYFSETQRNKGNFPGRFSGRQFSNSRSEMNVSTLELGDSALYLCASSDRDRGGMNTEAFFGQGTRLTVV.